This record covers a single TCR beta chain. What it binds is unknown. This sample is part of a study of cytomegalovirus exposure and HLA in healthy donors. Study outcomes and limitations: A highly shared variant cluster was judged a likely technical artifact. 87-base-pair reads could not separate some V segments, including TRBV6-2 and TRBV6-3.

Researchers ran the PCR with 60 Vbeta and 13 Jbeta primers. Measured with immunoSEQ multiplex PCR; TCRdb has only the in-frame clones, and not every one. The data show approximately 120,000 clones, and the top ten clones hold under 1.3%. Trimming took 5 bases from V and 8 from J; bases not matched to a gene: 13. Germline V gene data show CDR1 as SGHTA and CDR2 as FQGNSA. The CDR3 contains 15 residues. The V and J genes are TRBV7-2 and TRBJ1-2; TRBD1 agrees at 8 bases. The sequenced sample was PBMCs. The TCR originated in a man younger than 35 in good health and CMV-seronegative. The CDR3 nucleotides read TGTGCCAGCAGCCAATTCCAGGGGGCCCCCGGGGGCTACACCTTC. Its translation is CASSQFQGAPGGYTF. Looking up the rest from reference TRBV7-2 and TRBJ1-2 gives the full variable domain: GAGVSQSPSNKVTEKGKDVELRCDPISGHTALYWYRQSLGQGLEFLIYFQGNSAPDKSGLPSDRFSAERTGGSVSTLTIQRTQQEDSAVYLCASSQFQGAPGGYTFGSGTRLTVV.